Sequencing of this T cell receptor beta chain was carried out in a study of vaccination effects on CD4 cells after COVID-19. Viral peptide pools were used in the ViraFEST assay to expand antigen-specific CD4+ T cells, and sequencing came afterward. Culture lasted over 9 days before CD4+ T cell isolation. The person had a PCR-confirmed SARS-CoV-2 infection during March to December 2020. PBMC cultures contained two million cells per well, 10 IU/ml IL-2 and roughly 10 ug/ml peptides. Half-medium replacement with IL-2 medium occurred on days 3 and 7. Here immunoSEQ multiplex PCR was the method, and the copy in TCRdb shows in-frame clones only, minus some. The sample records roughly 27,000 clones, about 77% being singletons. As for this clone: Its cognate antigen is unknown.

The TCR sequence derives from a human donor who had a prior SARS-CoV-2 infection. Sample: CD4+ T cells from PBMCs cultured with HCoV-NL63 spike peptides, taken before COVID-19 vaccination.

The CDR3 DNA is TGTGCCAGCAGTACAACCTTTGGGACAGACTATGGCTACACCTTC. Its protein is CASSTTFGTDYGYTF. The chain has TRBV25-1 and TRBJ1-2, with 7 bases aligning to TRBD1. Germline CDR1 MGHDK, CDR2 SYGVNS. CDR3 length: 15 residues. The V segment lost 5 bases and the J segment 3 bases; nucleotides outside the gene matches: 9.